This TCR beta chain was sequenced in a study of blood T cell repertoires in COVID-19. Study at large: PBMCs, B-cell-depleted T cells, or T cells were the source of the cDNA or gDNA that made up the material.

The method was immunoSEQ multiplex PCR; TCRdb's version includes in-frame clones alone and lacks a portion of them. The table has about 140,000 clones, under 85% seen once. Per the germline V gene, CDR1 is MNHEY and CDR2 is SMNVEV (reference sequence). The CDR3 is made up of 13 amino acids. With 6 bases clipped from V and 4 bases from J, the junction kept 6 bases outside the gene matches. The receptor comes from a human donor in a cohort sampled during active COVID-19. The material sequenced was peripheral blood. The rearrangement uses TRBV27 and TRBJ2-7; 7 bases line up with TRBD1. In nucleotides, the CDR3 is TGTGCCAGCAGCCTCACAGGGGCTTACGAGCAGTACTTC. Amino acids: CASSLTGAYEQYF.